This T cell receptor beta chain stems from a study of identical twins. TCRdb itself ran the 5' RACE reads through MiXCR, one entry per CDR3 protein. The profile shows approximately 700,000 distinct CDR3 sequences, 18% of them singletons. Per germline, CDR1 LNHNV and CDR2 YYDKDF (reference sequence). The CDR3 has 17 residues. Trimming at V came to 1 base and at J to 6 bases, leaving 12 bases not matched to a gene. Another study also made use of these data, one on T cells expressing NK-cell markers.

The sample taken for sequencing was PBMCs. The TCR originated in a woman aged 18-29 years in good health. The J gene is TRBJ2-1, the V gene TRBV15, with 7 bases identical to TRBD2. In nucleotides, the CDR3 is TGTGCCACCAGCAGAGGGTGGGGCGGGAGAGGCGGCAATGAGCAGTTCTTC. As protein: CATSRGWGGRGGNEQFF.